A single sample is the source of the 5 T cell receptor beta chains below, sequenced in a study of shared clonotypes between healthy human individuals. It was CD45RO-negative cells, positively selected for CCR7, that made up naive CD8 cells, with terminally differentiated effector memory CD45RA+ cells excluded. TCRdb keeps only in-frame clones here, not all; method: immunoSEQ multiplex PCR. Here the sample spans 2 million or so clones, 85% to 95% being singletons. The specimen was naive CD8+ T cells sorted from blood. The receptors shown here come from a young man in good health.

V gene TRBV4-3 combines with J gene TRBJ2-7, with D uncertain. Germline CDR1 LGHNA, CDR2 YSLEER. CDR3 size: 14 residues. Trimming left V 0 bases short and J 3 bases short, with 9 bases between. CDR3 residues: CASSQEAGYYEQYF. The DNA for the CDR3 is TGCGCCAGCAGCCAAGAGGCAGGTTACTACGAGCAGTACTTC.

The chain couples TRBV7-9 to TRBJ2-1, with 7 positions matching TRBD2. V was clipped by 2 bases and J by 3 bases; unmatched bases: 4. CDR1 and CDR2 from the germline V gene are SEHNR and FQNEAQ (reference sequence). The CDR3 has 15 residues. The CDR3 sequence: CASSLTGLSYNEQFF. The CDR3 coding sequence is TGTGCCAGCAGCTTAACGGGACTAAGCTACAATGAGCAGTTCTTC.

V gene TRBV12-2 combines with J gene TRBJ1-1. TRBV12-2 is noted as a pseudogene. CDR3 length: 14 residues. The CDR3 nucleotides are TGTGCAAGTCGCTTAGAGCCCGATGAGGCTGAAGCTTTCTTT. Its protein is CASRLEPDEAEAFF.

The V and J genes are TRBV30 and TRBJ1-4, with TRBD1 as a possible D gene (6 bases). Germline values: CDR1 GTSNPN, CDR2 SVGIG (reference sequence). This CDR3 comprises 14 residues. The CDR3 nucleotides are TGTGTCCTTAACTCACAGGGCTTGCGCGAAAAACTGTTTTTT. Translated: CVLNSQGLREKLFF.

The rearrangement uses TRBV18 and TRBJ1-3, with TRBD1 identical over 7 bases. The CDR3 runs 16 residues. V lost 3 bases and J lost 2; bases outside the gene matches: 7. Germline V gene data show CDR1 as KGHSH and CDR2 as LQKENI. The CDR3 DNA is TGTGCCAGCTCACCCGCCGGCACAGGGGCTGGAAACACCATATATTTT. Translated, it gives CASSPAGTGAGNTIYF.